This T cell receptor beta chain was captured in a study of OX40 agonist ivuxolimab in advanced cancers. Study as a whole: The study gave patients intravenous ivuxolimab at 0.01 to 10 mg/kg every 2 weeks. Therapy given before enrollment (anti-PD-1, anti-PD-L1 or anti-CTLA-4) was allowed, and roughly 41% had some.

From germline, CDR1 is SGHNT and CDR2 YYREEE (reference sequence). Trimming pared 3 bases from V and 0 bases from J, leaving 13 bases between. The CDR3 is 16 residues long. People who had autoimmune disease history or systemic immunosuppression were excluded. Some clones are missing from TCRdb's copy, which holds only in-frame ones; the method was immunoSEQ multiplex PCR. The data hold approximately 75,000 clones, with around nine tenths observed a single time. This sequence was found in an adult with an advanced solid tumor such as melanoma, head and neck, liver or kidney cancer. The V call is TRBV5-4, the J call TRBJ2-1; D gene ambiguous. The sample here was CD4+ or CD8+ T cells sorted from blood, taken in a trial of the OX40 agonist ivuxolimab. This CDR3 reads CASSSGGDGSYNEQFF. In DNA, the CDR3 is TGTGCCAGCAGCTCAGGCGGAGACGGCTCCTACAATGAGCAGTTCTTC. The full variable domain, its missing parts supplied by reference TRBV5-4 and TRBJ2-1, is ETGVTQSPTHLIKTRGQQVTLRCSSQSGHNTVSWYQQALGQGPQFIFQYYREEENGRGNFPPRFSGLQFPNYSSELNVNALELDDSALYLCASSSGGDGSYNEQFFGPGTRLTVL.